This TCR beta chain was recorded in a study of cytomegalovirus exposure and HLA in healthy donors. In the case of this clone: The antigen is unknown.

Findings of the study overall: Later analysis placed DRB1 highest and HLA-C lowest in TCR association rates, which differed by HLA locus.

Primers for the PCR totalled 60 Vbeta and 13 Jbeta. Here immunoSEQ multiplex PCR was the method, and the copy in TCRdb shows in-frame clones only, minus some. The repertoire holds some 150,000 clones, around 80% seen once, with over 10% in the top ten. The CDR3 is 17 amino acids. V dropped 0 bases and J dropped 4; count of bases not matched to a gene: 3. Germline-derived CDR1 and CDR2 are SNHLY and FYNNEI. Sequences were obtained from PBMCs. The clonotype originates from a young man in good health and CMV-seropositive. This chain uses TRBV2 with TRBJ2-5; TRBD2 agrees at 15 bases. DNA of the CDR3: TGTGCCAGCAGTGAAGCGAGGACTAGCGGGAGGGGAGAGACCCAGTACTTC. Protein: CASSEARTSGRGETQYF.